This paragraph covers one T cell receptor (beta chain) sequence. Its target is not known. Researchers used the Oncomine TCR Beta short-read assay to sequence DNA from cultured CD4+ T cells. TCRdb re-analysed the PCR reads in MiXCR, keeping a single row per CDR3 protein. Of about 11,000 distinct CDR3 sequences in the sample, roughly 50% were seen once. Treatment indicated: roughly nine-day PBMC culture with coronavirus spike peptide pools or control peptides (ViraFEST assay). CDR3 length: 15 residues. Trimming at V came to 5 bases and at J to 4 bases, leaving 8 bases not matched to a gene. Per the germline V gene, CDR1 is SGHVS and CDR2 is FQNEAQ. This entry is derived from a study of vaccination and CD4 T cells after COVID-19.

The receptor was isolated from a human donor who had recovered from COVID-19. The gene calls are TRBV7-8 and TRBJ1-3, with 7 bases matching TRBD1. The sequencing sample was made of CD4+ T cells from blood, cultured in vitro. The CDR3 loop reads CASSTDRFKGNTIYF. CDR3 nucleotides: TGTGCCAGCAGCACGGACAGGTTCAAAGGAAACACCATATATTTT.